This T cell receptor beta chain emerged from a study of shared clonotypes between healthy human individuals. Assay used: immunoSEQ multiplex PCR; TCRdb lists only in-frame clones, some missing. This sample carries hundreds of thousands of clones, more than 85% of them seen once, and the ten largest clones take around 24%. CD45RO negativity and positive selection for CCR7 defined naive CD8 cells, a population that excluded terminally differentiated effector memory CD45RA+ cells. V was pared by 6 bases and J by 2 bases, with 5 bases between. The CDR3 consists of 12 residues. Per germline, CDR1 MDHEN and CDR2 SYDVKM. This clone was observed a single time. The antigen remains undetermined. Overall study results and limits: Of the naive CD4 clonotypes, about 5.4% were shared across several donors. Unshared clonotypes carried lower generation probabilities than those common to all four donors. Among the subsets, naive ones generally showed larger estimated richness than memory ones.

This TCR derives from a man aged 25 to 45 in good health. Sequenced input: naive CD8+ T cells sorted from blood. The chain links TRBV28 to TRBJ1-5; no definite D call. The CDR3 DNA follows: TGTGCCAGCAGAGAAGGCAATCAGCCCCAGCATTTT. Residues: CASREGNQPQHF.